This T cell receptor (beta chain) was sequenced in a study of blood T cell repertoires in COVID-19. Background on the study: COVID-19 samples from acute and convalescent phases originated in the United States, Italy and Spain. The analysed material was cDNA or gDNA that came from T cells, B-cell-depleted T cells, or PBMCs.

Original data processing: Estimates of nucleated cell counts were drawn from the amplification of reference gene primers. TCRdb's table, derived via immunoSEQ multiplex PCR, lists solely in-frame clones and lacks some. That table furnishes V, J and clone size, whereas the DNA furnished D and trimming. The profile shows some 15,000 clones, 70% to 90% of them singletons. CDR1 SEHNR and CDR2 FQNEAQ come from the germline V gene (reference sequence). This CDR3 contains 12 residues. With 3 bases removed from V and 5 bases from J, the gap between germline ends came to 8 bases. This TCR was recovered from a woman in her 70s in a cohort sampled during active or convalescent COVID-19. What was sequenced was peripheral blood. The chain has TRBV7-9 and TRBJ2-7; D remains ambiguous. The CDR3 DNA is TGTGCCAGCAGCTTCACACCCCACGAGCAGTACTTC. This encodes CASSFTPHEQYF. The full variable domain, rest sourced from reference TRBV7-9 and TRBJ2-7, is DTGVSQNPRHKITKRGQNVTFRCDPISEHNRLYWYRQTLGQGPEFLTYFQNEAQLEKSRLLSDRFSAERPKGSFSTLEIQRTEQGDSAMYLCASSFTPHEQYFGPGTRLTVT.